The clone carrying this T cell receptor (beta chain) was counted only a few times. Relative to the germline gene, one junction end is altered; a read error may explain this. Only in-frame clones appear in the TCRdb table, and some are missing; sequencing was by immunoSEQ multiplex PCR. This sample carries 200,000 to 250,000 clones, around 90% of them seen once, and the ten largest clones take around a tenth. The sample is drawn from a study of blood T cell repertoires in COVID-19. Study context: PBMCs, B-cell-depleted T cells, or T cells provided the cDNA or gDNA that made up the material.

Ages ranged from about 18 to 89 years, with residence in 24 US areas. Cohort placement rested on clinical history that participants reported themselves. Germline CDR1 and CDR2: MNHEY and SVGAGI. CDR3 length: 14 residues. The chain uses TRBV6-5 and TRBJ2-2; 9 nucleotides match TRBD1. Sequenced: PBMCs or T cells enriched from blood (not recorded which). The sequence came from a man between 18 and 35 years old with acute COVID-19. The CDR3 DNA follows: TGTGCCACTGTCGGGACAGGGAACCCCGGGGAGCTGTTTTTT. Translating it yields CATVGTGNPGELFF.